Shown below are 15 T cell receptor beta chains from a single sample sequenced in a study of T cell responses to AZD1222 COVID-19 vaccine. TCRdb keeps only in-frame clones here, not all; method: immunoSEQ multiplex PCR. The sample contains fewer than 90,000 clones, 88% of which appear only once. Material: peripheral blood, obtained 28 days after the second AZD1222 dose. The receptors here all came from an adult who received the AZD1222 COVID-19 vaccine.

The genes are TRBV6-5 and TRBJ2-1; perhaps TRBD2 as D (5 bases). The CDR3 has 16 amino acids. Germline CDR1 is MNHEY and CDR2 is SVGAGI. V lost 2 bases, J lost 0 bases, and 11 bases lay in between. CDR3: CASSYQRRSSYNEQFF. The CDR3, as DNA: TGTGCCAGCAGTTACCAGCGGCGGTCCTCCTACAATGAGCAGTTCTTC.

The rearrangement joins TRBV6-2 or TRBV6-3 to TRBJ2-1; 7 nucleotides line up with TRBD1. Trimming removed 4 bases from V and 9 bases from J; junction bases left unmatched: 15. Looked up from germline, CDR1 is MNHEY and CDR2 is SVGEGT. The CDR3 contains 16 residues. The CDR3 DNA is TGTGCCAGCAGTTTAACGGCAGGGGGATCGACGGGTGAGCAGTTCTTC. It is translated as CASSLTAGGSTGEQFF.

The table lists this clone with a few counts. J is TRBJ1-2 and V is TRBV29-1; 7 nucleotides align to TRBD1. The germline V gene encodes CDR1 SQVTM and CDR2 ANQGSEA. V was clipped by 6 bases and J by 10 bases; unmatched bases: 11. This CDR3 contains 12 residues. The chain's CDR3 is CSVSTGTEIYTF. CDR3 sequence (DNA): TGCAGCGTCTCCACCGGGACAGAGATCTACACCTTC. The full variable domain, rest sourced from reference TRBV29-1 and TRBJ1-2, is SAVISQKPSRDICQRGTSLTIQCQVDSQVTMMFWYRQQPGQSLTLIATANQGSEATYESGFVIDKFPISRPNLTFSTLTVSNMSPEDSSIYLCSVSTGTEIYTFGSGTRLTVV.

The chain employs TRBV7-2 and TRBJ1-2; 12 bases agree with TRBD1. Germline values: CDR1 SGHTA, CDR2 FQGNSA. The CDR3 runs 18 residues. The V and J ends lost 0 bases and 1 base, in that order; junction bases with no gene match: 6. Written as DNA, the CDR3 is TGTGCCAGCAGCTTAGCCGGGACAGGGGGCACTCGTAACTATGGCTACACCTTC. Translated, it gives CASSLAGTGGTRNYGYTF.

The rearrangement links TRBV29-1 to TRBJ1-6; 7 bases match TRBD1. Germline CDR1 and CDR2: SQVTM and ANQGSEA. CDR3 length equals 13 residues. The V segment lost 4 bases and the J segment 10 bases; nucleotides outside the gene matches: 7. CDR3 residues: CSVGETGWSPLHF. In DNA form, the CDR3 reads TGCAGCGTTGGGGAGACAGGGTGGTCACCCCTCCACTTT.

CDR3 nucleotide sequence: TGTGCCAGCAGCCGGGACAGGGATGGCTACACCTTC. Its protein is CASSRDRDGYTF. The V call is TRBV9, the J call TRBJ1-2; 9 nucleotides line up with TRBD1. Germline V gene sequence: CDR1 SGDLS, CDR2 YYNGEE. The trim removed 4 bases at V and 6 bases at J, leaving 1 base unmatched. The CDR3 length is 12 residues.

The chain uses TRBV6-4 and TRBJ2-5, with D hard to call. Germline-derived CDR1 and CDR2 are MRHNA and SNTAGT. The CDR3 covers 14 residues. V lost 2 bases and J lost 0, with 7 bases in between. CDR3 coding DNA: TGTGCCAGCAGTGACCCTGGGTACCAAGAGACCCAGTACTTC. Its protein is CASSDPGYQETQYF.

The chain employs TRBV11-3 and TRBJ2-2; D is unclear. Trimming stripped 0 bases from V and 1 base from J, with 6 bases between. CDR3 length: 15 residues. Germline V lookup: CDR1 SGHNT, CDR2 YENEEA. CDR3 in DNA: TGTGCCAGCAGCTTAGACACTGTGAACACCGGGGAGCTGTTTTTT. As protein: CASSLDTVNTGELFF.

The rearrangement joins TRBV29-1 to TRBJ1-5; TRBD1 is a possible D gene (6 bases). Trimming removed 7 bases at V and 4 bases at J, with 17 bases between. This CDR3 is built from 14 residues. The germline V gene has CDR1 SQVTM and CDR2 ANQGSEA. DNA of the CDR3: TGCAGCGCTGGGGCGGGGGGCTGGAATCAGCCCCAGCATTTT. Its protein is CSAGAGGWNQPQHF.

V is TRBV19 and J is TRBJ2-2; tentative D call: TRBD1 (5 bases). The CDR3 length is 14 residues. Trimming stripped 3 bases from V and 3 bases from J, with 8 bases between. The V gene's germline CDR1 is LNHDA and CDR2 SQIVND (reference sequence). Here the CDR3 reads CASSMGQDTGELFF. CDR3 DNA: TGTGCCAGTAGTATGGGGCAGGACACCGGGGAGCTGTTTTTT.

The chain joins TRBV7-6 to TRBJ2-7, with 7 bases lining up with TRBD1. This CDR3 comprises 16 residues. Trimming at V came to 1 base and at J to 0 bases, leaving 6 bases not matched to a gene. Germline CDR1 and CDR2: SGHVS and FNYEAQ. DNA of the CDR3: TGTGCCAGCAGCTTAGGAAACAGGGGAAGCTCCTACGAGCAGTACTTC. The encoded protein is CASSLGNRGSSYEQYF.

The gene calls are TRBV3-1 (or the pseudogene TRBV3-2) and TRBJ2-3; D gene uncertain. Germline V gene sequence: CDR1 LGHDT, CDR2 YNNKEL (reference sequence). V shed 4 bases and J shed 2 bases, with 16 bases lying between them. The CDR3 extends over 16 amino acids. The CDR3 DNA reads as TGTGCCAGCAGCCTTCCGCCCGCCGGAGCCACAGATACGCAGTATTTT. Its translation is CASSLPPAGATDTQYF.

The rearrangement joins TRBV6-5 to TRBJ1-2, with D possibly TRBD1 on 5 matching bases. This CDR3 contains 13 residues. V lost 7 bases, J lost 0 bases, and 9 bases lay in between. Germline V lookup: CDR1 MNHEY, CDR2 SVGAGI. The DNA for the CDR3 is TGTGCCAGCAATCCGGACACTAACTATGGCTACACCTTC. Protein sequence: CASNPDTNYGYTF.

The J gene is TRBJ2-7, the V gene TRBV6-5; TRBD1 matches 7 bases. The CDR3 consists of 14 residues. Looked up from germline, CDR1 is MNHEY and CDR2 is SVGAGI. The V gene end was trimmed by 6 bases and the J gene end by 3 bases; junction bases not matched to a gene: 8. DNA of the CDR3: TGTGCCAGCAGCCCATTACAGGGGAGCTACGAGCAGTACTTC. This encodes CASSPLQGSYEQYF.

The chain recombines TRBV7-8 with TRBJ1-3; D perhaps matches TRBD1 (6 bases). The CDR3 extends over 17 amino acids. Looked up from germline, CDR1 is SGHVS and CDR2 is FQNEAQ. V was cut by 1 base and J by 0 bases, with 13 bases left in between. CDR3 nucleotides: TGTGCCAGCAGCTTAGGTTGGAAGGGACACTCTGGAAACACCATATATTTT. Translated: CASSLGWKGHSGNTIYF.